The rows below give T cell receptor beta chains drawn from one sample of a study of PD-1 blockade in classical Hodgkin lymphoma. Profiled with immunoSEQ multiplex PCR; TCRdb holds only in-frame clones, not every one. This table has about 100,000 clones, roughly 88% appearing once. Sequenced material: peripheral blood mononuclear cells (PBMCs), taken at baseline. The receptors originated from a human donor with classical Hodgkin lymphoma. The CDR3 runs from the conserved cysteine through the conserved F or W. Each record gives: CDR3 length, J gene, D gene, V gene, CDR3 DNA, CDR3 protein. D genes are given only for firm matches.

15 | TRBJ1-2 | TRBD1 | TRBV6-1 | TGTGCCAGCAGTGAAGGGTGGGGACAGGGGTATGGCTACACCTTC | CASSEGWGQGYGYTF
11 | TRBJ1-2 | - | TRBV10-3 | TGTGCCATCAGTGTGGGCTCTGGCTACACCTTC | CAISVGSGYTF
15 | TRBJ2-3 | TRBD2 | TRBV10-1 | TGCGCCAGCAGTGGCCTAGCGGGAGGGTTGGATACGCAGTATTTT | CASSGLAGGLDTQYF
15 | TRBJ1-2 | TRBD1 | TRBV5-6 | TGTGCCAGCAGCTTGGCCGGACAGGGGGCATATGGCTACACCTTC | CASSLAGQGAYGYTF
14 | TRBJ1-5 | TRBD1 | TRBV19 | TGTGCCACCAGGGGTACAGGGGTTAATCAGCCCCAGCATTTT | CATRGTGVNQPQHF
14 | TRBJ2-5 | - | TRBV5-4 | TGTGCCAGCAGCTTGGGTTCGGATGGGGAGACCCAGTACTTC | CASSLGSDGETQYF
16 | TRBJ1-5 | TRBD1 | TRBV28 | TGTGCCAGCAGTTTCTTCGGACAGGGTGAAAAACAGCCCCAGCATTTT | CASSFFGQGEKQPQHF
12 | TRBJ1-5 | - | TRBV6-1 | TGTGCCAGCAAAGGTACGGATCAGCCCCAGCATTTT | CASKGTDQPQHF
14 | TRBJ1-1 | - | TRBV28 | TGTGCCAGCAGTTCACCCCCTCCGAAAGACGAAGCTTTCTTT | CASSSPPPKDEAFF
15 | TRBJ2-3 | TRBD1 | TRBV7-9 | TGTGCCAGCAGCTTCCGGACAGGGAAGGTTCATACGCAGTATTTT | CASSFRTGKVHTQYF
16 | TRBJ1-2 | - | TRBV6-1 | TGTGCCAGCAGTGGGCTAACAGGTTCAGCTAACTATGGCTACACCTTC | CASSGLTGSANYGYTF
15 | TRBJ2-1 | - | TRBV18 | TGTGCCAGCTCACCAGGAGAGAGCTCCTACAATGAGCAGTTCTTC | CASSPGESSYNEQFF
20 | TRBJ2-6 | - | TRBV9 | TGTGCCAGCAGCGTAAACCCCCAGAGTTGGGGCGGCTCTGGGGCCAACGTCCTGACTTTC | CASSVNPQSWGGSGANVLTF